This entry features one TCR beta chain sequence. This clonotype was observed a handful of times. Its antigen has not been determined. No base qualities exist here, and no much larger clone lies one base off it. The donors were roughly 40 Caucasian individuals from Russia, aged 6 to 90 years, who were systemically healthy. Each donor gave approximately 9.4 milliliters of peripheral blood, drawn into EDTA-treated Vacutainer tubes. PBMCs were isolated by Ficoll-Paque density-gradient centrifugation, with at least 6 million obtained per sample. Trizol reagent was used to extract total RNA from PBMCs, with at least 5.5 micrograms per sample. Naive CD45RAhigh/CD27high T cell percentages were measured by flow cytometry on a PBMC aliquot from every donor. The data originate from a study of blood T cells in healthy people across ages (dated by TCRdb to the mid-2010s). Notes on the research overall: In model experiments, template switching captured about one uniquely barcoded TCR beta cDNA molecule for every two T cells. The study measured age-related changes in TCR beta repertoire diversity using deep sequencing normalized with unique cDNA molecular identifiers. Donors were grouped into four age groups: young (average roughly 15 years), middle-aged (approximately 41), aged (around 62) and long-lived (approximately 78). To avoid experimental bias, donors of different ages were distributed randomly across sequencing lanes. The study analyzed two additional independent replicas of 1 million unique cDNA reads from the same blood draw for two donors, one aged 18 to 30 and one aged 80 or older.

Including cysteine and phenylalanine, the CDR3 has 15 amino acids. Only CDR3 DNA is held: 45 bases, read in frame from base 1. At the junction V is shortened by 0 bases and J by 3 bases; bases outside the gene matches: 6. Sequences SGDLS (CDR1) and YYNGEE (CDR2) are obtained from the germline V gene. Libraries were constructed by 5' RACE. The sample was run on an Illumina HiSeq 2500. A second PCR of roughly 6 to 11 cycles was performed with a sample-barcoded 5' primer and a J-beta primer mix. A template-switch 5' adaptor carrying 12 random nucleotides introduced a unique molecular identifier onto each TCR beta cDNA molecule. Each sample yielded at least 2.5 million CDR3-containing paired-end reads. First-strand cDNA synthesis was performed from all RNA using the Mint cDNA synthesis kit, with priming by a TRBC-specific oligonucleotide. All cDNA was treated with uracil-DNA glycosylase and then went through a first 18-cycle PCR with the universal primers M1SS and BC2_uni_R. The study's processing was this. For normalization, 1 million high-quality reads were randomly selected from each sample, with every read carrying a distinct molecular identifier. Instead of being binned into consensus sequences, reads with shared molecular identifiers were discarded. MiTCR, set to a Q25 quality threshold and the strictest error-elimination algorithm, was used for CDR3 identification, clonotype clustering and error correction. Lower-bound total TCR beta diversity was estimated with a nonparametric unseen species model using Euler transformation. TCRdb reprocessing: public reads trimmed at Q25 with fastp, clones called with MiXCR, in-frame beta chains kept. Rows with a matching CDR3 protein are joined into one entry that keeps the most common DNA and genes. The authors' filters were not applied to this entry. The sample table records a few hundred thousand distinct CDR3 sequences; 27% of these occur just once. The biggest ten clones account for 25% to 30% of the sample.

What the work shows at the level of the full study, not this receptor alone: There was a strong correlation between observed TCR beta diversity and the percentage of naive T cells measured by flow cytometry. Because the CMV infection status of the donors was unknown, age-related changes in expanded clonotypes may potentially have been confounded. Observed TCR beta diversity per million T cells fell roughly linearly with age, and a significant reduction was already apparent by age around 36. The long-lived group showed more naive CD4+ T cells, fewer expanded clones and increased TCR diversity than the aged group, suggesting age selection. Conclusive comparison of naive and antigen-experienced compartments was prevented by the profiling of bulk unsorted PBMCs. Estimates of total diversity based on one million sequenced T cells were regarded as lower bounds and as underestimates.

Sequencing was done on a sample of blood. This receptor was obtained from a woman aged 70 to 79 in good health. The rearranged chain carries TRBV9 and TRBJ2-7, with TRBD1 matching 7 junction bases. At the DNA level, the sequence is TGTGCCAGCAGCGTAGGACCGGGACAGAACTACGAGCAGTACTTC. Its amino acids are CASSVGPGQNYEQYF.